The TCR beta chain described here comes from a study of T-cell memory formation after mild COVID-19. As for the study in general: The two donors had largely donor-specific TCR clusters. Study-level points and caveats: Mainly CM and EM harbored the contracting CD4+ clones; mainly EMRA harbored the CD8+ ones. Detection of some responders pre-infection suggested pre-existing cross-reactive memory T cells participated. The authors did not confirm SARS-CoV-2 specificity of second-wave clones peaking day 37.

TCRdb reprocessed the 5' RACE reads with MiXCR, giving one entry per CDR3 protein. Found here are around 530,000 distinct CDR3 sequences, about a fifth of them singletons; the top ten hold about 8.4%. As for this clonotype: Antigen: not known.

This TCR derives from an adult woman who had mild COVID-19 (a few samples of this study predate the infection). Cell type and time point are not known. The specimen sequenced was PBMCs or a T cell subset sorted from them (not recorded which).

This CDR3 is CASSLATSGSSHTQYF. Written as DNA, the CDR3 is TGTGCCAGCAGCTTGGCAACTAGCGGGAGTAGCCATACGCAGTATTTT. The J gene is TRBJ2-3, the V gene TRBV5-6; the match to TRBD2 covers 11 bases. Germline loops: CDR1 SGHDT, CDR2 YYEEEE. The CDR3 totals 16 residues. V shed 0 bases, J shed 7 bases, and the junction held 7 bases outside the gene matches.